The 6 T cell receptor beta chains listed next were all sequenced from one sample in a study of blood T cell repertoires in COVID-19 (dated by TCRdb to 2018 to 2020). Receptors were amplified or captured by the immunoSEQ multiplex PCR assay. As stored in TCRdb, this immuneACCESS dataset retains in-frame rearrangements with V and J assigned. A fraction of the clones does not appear; measured against another copy, unresolved V genes explain less than half of the discrepancy, and the remainder lacks a known reason. The sample table shows fewer than 250,000 clones, and under 90% are seen once. The biggest ten clones account for roughly 6.4% of the sample. The sample taken for sequencing was peripheral blood. All receptors come from a man aged 60-69 years with acute or convalescent COVID-19.

This chain joins TRBV18 and TRBJ1-1, with no clear D. Per germline, CDR1 KGHSH and CDR2 LQKENI. With 0 bases removed from V and 5 bases from J, the gap between germline ends came to 13 bases. CDR3 length: 15 residues. CDR3 sequence (DNA): TGTGCCAGCTCACCACCGACCATCACGGGGACTGAAGCTTTCTTT. Protein: CASSPPTITGTEAFF. Full variable domain (remainder filled in from reference TRBV18 and TRBJ1-1): NAGVMQNPRHLVRRRGQEARLRCSPMKGHSHVYWYRQLPEEGLKFMVYLQKENIIDESGMPKERFSAEFPKEGPSILRIQQVVRGDSAAYFCASSPPTITGTEAFFGQGTRLTVV.

The sample holds a few counts of this clone. The sample contains more than one DNA sequence encoding this CDR3. The J gene is TRBJ2-7, the V gene TRBV5-1; 9 positions agree with TRBD1. Per germline, CDR1 SGHRS and CDR2 YFSETQ. The CDR3 is made up of 17 amino acids. J was trimmed by 4 bases and V by 0 bases; bases with no gene match: 11. This CDR3 is CASSLASEQGASYEQYF. For the CDR3, the DNA is TGCGCCAGCAGCTTGGCCTCCGAACAGGGGGCGTCTTACGAGCAGTACTTC.

Regarding this clone: This CDR3 is also generated by other DNA sequences in the sample. This chain joins TRBV3-1 (or the pseudogene TRBV3-2) and TRBJ2-7; D is unresolved. V gave up 4 bases and J gave up 4 bases, with 5 bases separating them. The CDR3 spans 11 residues. Germline V lookup: CDR1 LGHDT, CDR2 YNNKEL (reference sequence). In nucleotides, the CDR3 is TGTGCCAGCAGCCGTCAATACGAGCAGTACTTC. Its translation is CASSRQYEQYF.

The chain carries TRBV5-5 and TRBJ1-1; 7 bases match TRBD1. V dropped 2 bases and J dropped 4; count of bases not matched to a gene: 2. The CDR3 length is 13 residues. CDR1 is SGHKS, CDR2 YYEKEE, per germline (reference sequence). The CDR3 loop is CASSFQGGTEAFF. CDR3 DNA sequence: TGTGCCAGCAGCTTCCAGGGGGGCACTGAAGCTTTCTTT.

This clone was found a few times. In nucleotides, the CDR3 is TGTGCCAGCAGTTCTAGGTTAAAGGAGCAGTACTTC. It codes for CASSSRLKEQYF. The chain employs TRBV6-5 and TRBJ2-7; D gene unclear. V was clipped by 4 bases and J by 7 bases, with 11 bases between them. This CDR3 has 12 residues. Germline lookup yields CDR1 MNHEY and CDR2 SVGAGI.

The V and J genes are TRBV2 and TRBJ1-5, with D maybe TRBD1 (6 bases). The CDR3 has 15 amino acids. The germline V gene encodes CDR1 SNHLY and CDR2 FYNNEI. V dropped 2 bases and J dropped 7 bases, with 15 bases sitting between them. The CDR3 is CASSESLSGEQPQHF. CDR3 nucleotide sequence: TGTGCCAGCAGTGAATCCCTATCAGGGGAACAGCCCCAGCATTTT.